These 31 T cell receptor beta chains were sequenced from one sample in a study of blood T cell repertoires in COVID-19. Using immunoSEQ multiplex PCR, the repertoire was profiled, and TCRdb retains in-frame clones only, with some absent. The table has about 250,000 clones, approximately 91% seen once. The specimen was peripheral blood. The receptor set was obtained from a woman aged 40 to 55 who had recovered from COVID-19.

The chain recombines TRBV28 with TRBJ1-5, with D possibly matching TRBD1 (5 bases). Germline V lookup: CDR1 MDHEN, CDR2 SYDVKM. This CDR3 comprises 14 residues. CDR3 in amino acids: CATHTSGVNQPQHF. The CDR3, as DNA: TGTGCTACCCACACGTCGGGGGTCAATCAGCCCCAGCATTTT.

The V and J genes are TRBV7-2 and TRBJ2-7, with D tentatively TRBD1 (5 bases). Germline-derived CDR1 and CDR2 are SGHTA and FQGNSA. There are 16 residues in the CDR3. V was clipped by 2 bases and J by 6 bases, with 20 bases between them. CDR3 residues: CASSLIVGAPGAEQYF. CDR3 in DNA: TGTGCCAGCAGCTTAATTGTTGGGGCACCGGGTGCCGAGCAGTACTTC. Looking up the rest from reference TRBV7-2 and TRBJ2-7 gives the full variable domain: GAGVSQSPSNKVTEKGKDVELRCDPISGHTALYWYRQSLGQGLEFLIYFQGNSAPDKSGLPSDRFSAERTGGSVSTLTIQRTQQEDSAVYLCASSLIVGAPGAEQYFGPGTRLTVT.

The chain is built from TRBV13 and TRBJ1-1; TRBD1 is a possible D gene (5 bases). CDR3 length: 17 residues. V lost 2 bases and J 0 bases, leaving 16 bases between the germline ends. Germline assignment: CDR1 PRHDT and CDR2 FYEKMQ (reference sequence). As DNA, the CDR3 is TGTGCCAGCAGCTTATCCGGGGCGGACTATATGAACACTGAAGCTTTCTTT. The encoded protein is CASSLSGADYMNTEAFF. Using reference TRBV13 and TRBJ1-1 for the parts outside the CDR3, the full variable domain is AAGVIQSPRHLIKEKRETATLKCYPIPRHDTVYWYQQGPGQDPQFLISFYEKMQSDKGSIPDRFSAQQFSDYHSELNMSSLELGDSALYFCASSLSGADYMNTEAFFGQGTRLTVV.

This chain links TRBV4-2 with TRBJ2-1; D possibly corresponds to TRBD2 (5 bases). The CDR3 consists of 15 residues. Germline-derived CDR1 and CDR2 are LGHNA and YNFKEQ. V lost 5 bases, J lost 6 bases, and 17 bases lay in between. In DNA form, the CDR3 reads TGTGCCAGCAGCTCCCCGTCCGGGGTTTTCAATGAGCAGTTCTTC. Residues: CASSSPSGVFNEQFF.

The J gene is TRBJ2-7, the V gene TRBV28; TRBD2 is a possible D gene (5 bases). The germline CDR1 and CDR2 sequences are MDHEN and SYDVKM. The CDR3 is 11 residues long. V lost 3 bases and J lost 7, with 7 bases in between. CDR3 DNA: TGTGCCAGCAGTTTGAGGGAGGAGCAGTACTTC. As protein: CASSLREEQYF.

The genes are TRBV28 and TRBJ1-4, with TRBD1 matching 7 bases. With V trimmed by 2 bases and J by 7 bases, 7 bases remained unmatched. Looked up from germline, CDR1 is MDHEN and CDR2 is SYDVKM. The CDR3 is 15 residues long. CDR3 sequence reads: CASSLMQGVGEKLFF. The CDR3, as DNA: TGTGCCAGCAGTTTAATGCAGGGGGTTGGTGAAAAACTGTTTTTT.

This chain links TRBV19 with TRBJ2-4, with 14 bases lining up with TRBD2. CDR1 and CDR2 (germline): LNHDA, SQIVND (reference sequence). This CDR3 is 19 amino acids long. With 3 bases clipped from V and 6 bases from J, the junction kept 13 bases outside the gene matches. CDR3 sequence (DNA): TGTGCCAGTAGTATTCAGACCGGGACTAGCGGGAGAACCGTAAACATTCAGTACTTC. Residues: CASSIQTGTSGRTVNIQYF.

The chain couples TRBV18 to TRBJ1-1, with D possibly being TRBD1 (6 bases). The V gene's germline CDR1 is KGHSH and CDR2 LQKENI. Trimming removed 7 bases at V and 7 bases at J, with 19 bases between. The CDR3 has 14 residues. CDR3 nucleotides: TGTGCCAGCTTGAAACAGGGCGGGAGGAGTGAAGCTTTCTTT. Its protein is CASLKQGGRSEAFF.

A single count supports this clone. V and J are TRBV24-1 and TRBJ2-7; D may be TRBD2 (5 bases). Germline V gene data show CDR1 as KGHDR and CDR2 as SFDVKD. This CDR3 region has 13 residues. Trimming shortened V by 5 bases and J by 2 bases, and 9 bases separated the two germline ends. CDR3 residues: CATSAGFTYEQYF. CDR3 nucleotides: TGTGCCACCAGTGCGGGGTTTACCTACGAGCAGTACTTC.

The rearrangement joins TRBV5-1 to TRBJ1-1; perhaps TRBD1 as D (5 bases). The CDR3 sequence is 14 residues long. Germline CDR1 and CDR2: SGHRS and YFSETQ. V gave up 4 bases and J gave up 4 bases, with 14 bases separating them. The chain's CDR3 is CASSPGQETTEAFF. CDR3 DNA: TGCGCCAGCAGCCCTGGACAAGAGACCACTGAAGCTTTCTTT.

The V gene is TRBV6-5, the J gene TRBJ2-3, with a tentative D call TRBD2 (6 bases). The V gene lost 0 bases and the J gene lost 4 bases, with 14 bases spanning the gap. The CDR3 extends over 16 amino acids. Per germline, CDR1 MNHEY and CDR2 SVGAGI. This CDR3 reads CASSYSGRGGPDTQYF. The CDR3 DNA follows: TGTGCCAGCAGTTACTCCGGGCGTGGAGGGCCAGATACGCAGTATTTT.

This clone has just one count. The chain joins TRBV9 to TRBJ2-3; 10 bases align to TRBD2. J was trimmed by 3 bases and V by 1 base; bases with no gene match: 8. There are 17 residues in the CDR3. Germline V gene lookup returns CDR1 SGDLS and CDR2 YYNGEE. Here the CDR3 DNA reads TGTGCCAGCAGCGTATCTCCCGGGACTAGCGCGACAGATACGCAGTATTTT. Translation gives CASSVSPGTSATDTQYF.

The CDR3: CASSRSYRVGEKLFF. Written as DNA, the CDR3 is TGTGCCAGCAGCAGGAGTTACAGGGTCGGTGAAAAACTGTTTTTT. The chain is built from TRBV21-1 and TRBJ1-4; the D call TRBD1 from the table was never checked on the DNA. TRBV21-1 is an annotated pseudogene. This CDR3 contains 15 residues.

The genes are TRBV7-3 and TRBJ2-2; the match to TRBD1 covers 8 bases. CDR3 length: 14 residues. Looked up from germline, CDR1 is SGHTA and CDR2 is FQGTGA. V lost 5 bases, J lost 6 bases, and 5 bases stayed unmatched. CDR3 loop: CASSRRQGSGELFF. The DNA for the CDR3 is TGTGCCAGCAGCCGACGACAGGGGTCCGGGGAGCTGTTTTTT.

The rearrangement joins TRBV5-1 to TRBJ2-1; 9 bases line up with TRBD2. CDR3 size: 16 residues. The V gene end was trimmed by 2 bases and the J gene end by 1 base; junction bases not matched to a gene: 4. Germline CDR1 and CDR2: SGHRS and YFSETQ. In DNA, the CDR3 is TGCGCCAGCAGCTTTGGGGCGGGAGGGTCCTACAATGAGCAGTTCTTC. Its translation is CASSFGAGGSYNEQFF.

CDR3 sequence (DNA): TGTGCCAGCAGCTTGGTGCTGGGTGATTGGGCCCAGTTCTTC. This encodes CASSLVLGDWAQFF. The chain combines TRBV5-5 with TRBJ2-1, with D uncertain. This CDR3 has 14 residues. Germline V gene lookup returns CDR1 SGHKS and CDR2 YYEKEE (reference sequence). Between the trimmed V and J ends, which lost 0 bases and 13 bases, there was a span of 17 bases.

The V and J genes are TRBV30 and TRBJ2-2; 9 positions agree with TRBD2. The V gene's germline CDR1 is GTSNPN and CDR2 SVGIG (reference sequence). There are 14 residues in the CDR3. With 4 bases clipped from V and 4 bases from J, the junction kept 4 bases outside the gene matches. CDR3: CAWITSGRTGELFF. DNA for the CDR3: TGTGCCTGGATAACTAGCGGGCGCACCGGGGAGCTGTTTTTT.

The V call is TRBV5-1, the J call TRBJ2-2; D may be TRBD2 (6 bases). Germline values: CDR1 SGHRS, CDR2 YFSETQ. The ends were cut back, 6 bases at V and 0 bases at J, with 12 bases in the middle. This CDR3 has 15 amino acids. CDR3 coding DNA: TGCGCCAGCACCATGGGAGGCACGAACACCGGGGAGCTGTTTTTT. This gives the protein CASTMGGTNTGELFF.

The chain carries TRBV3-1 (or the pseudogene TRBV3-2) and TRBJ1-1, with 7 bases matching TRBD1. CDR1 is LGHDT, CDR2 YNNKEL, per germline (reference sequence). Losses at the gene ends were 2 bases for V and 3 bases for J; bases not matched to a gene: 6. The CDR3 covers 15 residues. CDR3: CASSQSYRGDTEAFF. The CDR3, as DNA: TGTGCCAGCAGCCAAAGCTACAGGGGCGACACTGAAGCTTTCTTT.

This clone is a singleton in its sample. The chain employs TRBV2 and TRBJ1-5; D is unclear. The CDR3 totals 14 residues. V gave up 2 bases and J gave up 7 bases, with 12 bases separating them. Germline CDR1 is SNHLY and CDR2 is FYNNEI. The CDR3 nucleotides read TGTGCCAGCAGTGAAAGCGAGCCGGGGCAGCCCCAGCATTTT. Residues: CASSESEPGQPQHF.

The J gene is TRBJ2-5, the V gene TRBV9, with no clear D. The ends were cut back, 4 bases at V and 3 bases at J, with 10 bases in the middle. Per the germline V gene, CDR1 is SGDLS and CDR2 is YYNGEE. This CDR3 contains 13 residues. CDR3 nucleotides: TGTGCCAGCAGCAAAGACTGGGAAGAGACCCAGTACTTC. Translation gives CASSKDWEETQYF.

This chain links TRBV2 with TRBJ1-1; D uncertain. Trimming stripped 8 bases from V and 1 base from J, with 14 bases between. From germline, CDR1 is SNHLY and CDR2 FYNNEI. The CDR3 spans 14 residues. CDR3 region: CASLLRESNTEAFF. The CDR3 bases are TGTGCCAGCCTCTTGAGGGAGTCGAACACTGAAGCTTTCTTT.

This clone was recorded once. In DNA, the CDR3 is TGTGCCAGCAGCGTAGGGGTAGCGGACACCGGGGAGCTGTTTTTT. Its translation: CASSVGVADTGELFF. The chain employs TRBV9 and TRBJ2-2; TRBD2 might be the D (6 bases). Trimming took off 0 bases at V and 3 bases at J, with 9 bases between the two ends. CDR1 and CDR2 from the germline V gene are SGDLS and YYNGEE. The CDR3 contains 15 residues.

The CDR3 DNA reads as TGTGCCAGCAGCCAAGTAGGTGGTCGGGGCACAGATACGCAGTATTTT. This translates into CASSQVGGRGTDTQYF. V gene TRBV3-1 (or the pseudogene TRBV3-2) combines with J gene TRBJ2-3; D uncertain. This CDR3 contains 16 residues. V lost 1 base and J 1 base, leaving 12 bases between the germline ends. Per germline, CDR1 LGHDT and CDR2 YNNKEL (reference sequence).

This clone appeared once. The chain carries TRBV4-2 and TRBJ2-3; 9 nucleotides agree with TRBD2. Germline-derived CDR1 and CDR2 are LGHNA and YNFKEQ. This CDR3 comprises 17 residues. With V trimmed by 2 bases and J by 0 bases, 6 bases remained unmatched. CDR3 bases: TGTGCCAGCAGCCAACCGGGACTAGCAGATAGCACAGATACGCAGTATTTT. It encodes CASSQPGLADSTDTQYF.

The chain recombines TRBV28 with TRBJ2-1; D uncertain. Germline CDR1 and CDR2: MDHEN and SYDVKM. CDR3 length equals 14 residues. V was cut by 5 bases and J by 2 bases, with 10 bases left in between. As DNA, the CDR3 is TGTGCCAGCAGTCCCTCTTCAGCCTACAATGAGCAGTTCTTC. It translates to CASSPSSAYNEQFF.

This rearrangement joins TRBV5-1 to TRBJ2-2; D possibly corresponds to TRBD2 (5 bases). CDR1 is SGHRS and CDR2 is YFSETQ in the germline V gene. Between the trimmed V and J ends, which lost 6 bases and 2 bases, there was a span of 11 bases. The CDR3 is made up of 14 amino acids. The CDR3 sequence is CASMEGSNTGELFF. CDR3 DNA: TGCGCCAGCATGGAAGGGAGTAACACCGGGGAGCTGTTTTTT.

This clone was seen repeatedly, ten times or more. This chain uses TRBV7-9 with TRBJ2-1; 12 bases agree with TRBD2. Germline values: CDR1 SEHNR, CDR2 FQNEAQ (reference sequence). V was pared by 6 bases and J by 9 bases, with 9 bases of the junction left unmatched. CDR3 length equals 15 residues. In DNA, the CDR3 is TGTGCCAGCAGTGATGCTAGCGGGAGGGCCGGTGAGCAGTTCTTC. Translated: CASSDASGRAGEQFF.

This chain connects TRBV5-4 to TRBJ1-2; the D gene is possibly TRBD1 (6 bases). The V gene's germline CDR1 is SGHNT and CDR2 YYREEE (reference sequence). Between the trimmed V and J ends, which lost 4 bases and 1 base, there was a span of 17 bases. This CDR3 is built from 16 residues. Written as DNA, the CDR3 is TGTGCCAGCAGCCGCTTCGACAGGAAGAATAACTATGGCTACACCTTC. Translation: CASSRFDRKNNYGYTF.

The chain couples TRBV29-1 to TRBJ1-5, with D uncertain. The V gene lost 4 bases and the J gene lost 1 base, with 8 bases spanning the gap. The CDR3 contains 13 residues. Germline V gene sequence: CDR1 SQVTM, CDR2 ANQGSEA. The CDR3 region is CSVAGASNQPQHF. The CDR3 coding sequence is TGCAGCGTTGCGGGAGCGAGCAATCAGCCCCAGCATTTT.

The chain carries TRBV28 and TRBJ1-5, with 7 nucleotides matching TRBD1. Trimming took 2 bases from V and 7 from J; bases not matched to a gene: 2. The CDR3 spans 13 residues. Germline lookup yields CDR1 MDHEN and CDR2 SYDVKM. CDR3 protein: CASSLRGGQPQHF. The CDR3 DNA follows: TGTGCCAGCAGTTTACGAGGGGGCCAGCCCCAGCATTTT.